The T cell receptor (beta chain) under discussion was sequenced for a study of control samples from healthy donors and cancer patients. Sequenced by immunoSEQ multiplex PCR; TCRdb stores in-frame clones only, minus some. The repertoire holds roughly 88,000 clones, with approximately 90% as singletons. This clone appeared a single time. The germline V gene encodes CDR1 SNHLY and CDR2 FYNNEI. The V gene lost 4 bases and the J gene lost 0 bases, with 12 bases spanning the gap. The CDR3 is made up of 16 amino acids. The rearrangement links TRBV2 to TRBJ1-4, with D uncertain. The source of this sequence is a young woman in good health. Sequenced: blood. The CDR3 here is CASSARRVATNEKLFF. DNA for the CDR3: TGTGCCAGCAGTGCCCGACGGGTAGCAACTAATGAAAAACTGTTTTTT.